Below, 20 T cell receptor beta chains from the same sample are listed, as sequenced in a study of blood T cell repertoires in COVID-19. The repertoire was sequenced with immunoSEQ multiplex PCR; TCRdb's copy has only in-frame clones and lacks some. Here the sample spans about 130,000 clones, approximately 86% being singletons. The sequencing sample was made of PBMCs or T cells enriched from blood (not recorded which). Every receptor here comes from a woman aged 45-65 years who had recovered from COVID-19.

The chain combines TRBV5-1 with TRBJ1-1, with 9 bases fitting TRBD1. The germline V gene has CDR1 SGHRS and CDR2 YFSETQ. The V gene end was trimmed by 7 bases and the J gene end by 6 bases; junction bases not matched to a gene: 16. The CDR3 has 16 amino acids. CDR3 DNA: TGCGCCAGCGGTCGTGATCTGGACAGGGGAGATGCTGAAGCTTTCTTT. It translates to CASGRDLDRGDAEAFF.

The rearrangement uses TRBV5-4 and TRBJ2-5, with D maybe TRBD1 (6 bases). From germline, CDR1 is SGHNT and CDR2 YYREEE (reference sequence). The germline V and J ends were trimmed by 0 bases and 1 base, with 13 bases remaining between them. The CDR3 has 16 residues. CDR3 region: CASSLALGRGQETQYF. In DNA form, the CDR3 reads TGTGCCAGCAGCTTGGCTCTTGGCAGGGGCCAAGAGACCCAGTACTTC.

The chain has TRBV14 and TRBJ2-7; TRBD1 aligns across 10 bases. The junction had 7 bases not matched to a gene; V was cut back by 4 bases and J by 4 bases. CDR1 and CDR2 (germline): SGHDN, FVKESK. The CDR3 sequence is 15 residues long. The DNA for the CDR3 is TGTGCCAGCAGCCCAATTGACAGGGGGCAATACGAGCAGTACTTC. As protein: CASSPIDRGQYEQYF.

The chain employs TRBV5-5 and TRBJ2-7; the match to TRBD1 covers 9 bases. This CDR3 spans 15 amino acids. Per the germline V gene, CDR1 is SGHKS and CDR2 is YYEKEE (reference sequence). J was trimmed by 5 bases and V by 5 bases; bases with no gene match: 11. CDR3 DNA sequence: TGTGCCAGCAGTCGTACCGGGACAGGGCGCCACGAGCAGTACTTC. It yields the protein CASSRTGTGRHEQYF.

The chain joins TRBV7-9 to TRBJ2-1; 8 positions agree with TRBD1. CDR1 is SEHNR and CDR2 is FQNEAQ in the germline V gene (reference sequence). J lost 8 bases, V lost 4 bases, and 4 bases had no gene match. The CDR3 is made up of 13 amino acids. CDR3 sequence reads: CASSSTGEDEQFF. In nucleotides, the CDR3 is TGTGCCAGCAGCTCGACAGGGGAGGATGAGCAGTTCTTC.

V and J are TRBV11-2 and TRBJ1-2, with D unresolved. The CDR3 extends over 15 amino acids. Germline values: CDR1 SGHAT, CDR2 FQNNGV. V lost 1 base to trimming and J lost 4 bases, with 13 bases between them. The CDR3: CASSLAHSWAYGYTF. Written as DNA, the CDR3 is TGTGCCAGCAGCTTAGCTCACAGTTGGGCCTATGGCTACACCTTC.

The gene calls are TRBV5-6 and TRBJ1-1; 8 nucleotides match TRBD1. After removal of 1 base from V and 2 bases from J, the junction contained 4 bases not matched to a gene. The CDR3 extends over 15 amino acids. CDR1 and CDR2 (germline): SGHDT, YYEEEE. The CDR3 reads CASSLYDRGNTEAFF. In DNA, the CDR3 is TGTGCCAGCAGCTTGTACGACAGGGGTAACACTGAAGCTTTCTTT.

This clone has only one observation. This chain connects TRBV5-1 to TRBJ2-2; TRBD2 aligns across 12 bases. The CDR3 totals 16 residues. After removal of 4 bases from V and 7 bases from J, the junction contained 8 bases not matched to a gene. CDR1 SGHRS and CDR2 YFSETQ come from the germline V gene. This chain's CDR3 is CASSPTSGGKGGELFF. DNA for the CDR3: TGCGCCAGCAGCCCCACTAGCGGGGGGAAGGGCGGGGAGCTGTTTTTT.

The CDR3: CASSVGRAGEGYTF. In DNA, the CDR3 is TGTGCCAGCAGCGTAGGGCGCGCAGGGGAAGGCTACACCTTC. The J gene is TRBJ1-2, the V gene TRBV9, with D tentatively TRBD1 (6 bases). V was pared by 0 bases and J by 8 bases, with 14 bases between. This CDR3 has 14 residues. The germline CDR1 and CDR2 sequences are SGDLS and YYNGEE.

The chain combines TRBV7-2 with TRBJ1-5; D perhaps matches TRBD1 (6 bases). The V gene lost 3 bases and the J gene lost 6 bases, with 12 bases spanning the gap. The CDR3 extends over 14 amino acids. Germline V CDR1 and CDR2: SGHTA, FQGNSA. Written as DNA, the CDR3 is TGTGCCAGCAGCTTGGCGGGGGCGGGTCAGCCCCAGCATTTT. This sequence encodes CASSLAGAGQPQHF. Full variable domain (missing parts from reference TRBV7-2 and TRBJ1-5): GAGVSQSPSNKVTEKGKDVELRCDPISGHTALYWYRQSLGQGLEFLIYFQGNSAPDKSGLPSDRFSAERTGGSVSTLTIQRTQQEDSAVYLCASSLAGAGQPQHFGDGTRLSIL.

The CDR3: CASSPGQANTEAFF. The CDR3 nucleotides are TGTGCCAGCAGCCCGGGACAGGCGAACACTGAAGCTTTCTTT. The chain recombines TRBV6-5 with TRBJ1-1; 8 nucleotides match TRBD1. With 6 bases clipped from V and 1 base from J, the junction kept 4 bases outside the gene matches. This CDR3 is built from 14 residues. Germline V CDR1 and CDR2: MNHEY, SVGAGI.

The V call is TRBV15, the J call TRBJ2-7, with D perhaps TRBD1 (6 bases). Germline CDR1 is LNHNV and CDR2 is YYDKDF (reference sequence). CDR3 length: 12 amino acids. V was pared by 8 bases and J by 7 bases, with 15 bases between. Here the CDR3 reads CATRATGGEQYF. As DNA, the CDR3 is TGTGCCACCCGGGCGACAGGCGGTGAGCAGTACTTC.

The CDR3: CASSLPLPGQGVEVLHF. The CDR3 DNA sequence: TGTGCCAGCAGTTTACCCCTCCCGGGACAGGGGGTCGAGGTCCTCCACTTT. The gene calls are TRBV27 and TRBJ1-6, with 11 nucleotides matching TRBD1. With 2 bases clipped from V and 15 bases from J, the junction kept 15 bases outside the gene matches. Germline CDR1 and CDR2: MNHEY and SMNVEV (reference sequence). The CDR3 covers 17 residues.

The chain carries TRBV5-1 and TRBJ2-3; 9 bases fit TRBD1. This CDR3 has 16 amino acids. Trimming took 5 bases from V and 4 from J; bases not matched to a gene: 11. Germline lookup yields CDR1 SGHRS and CDR2 YFSETQ. The CDR3 region has the DNA TGCGCCAGCAGTCCCCCCGGGACAGGGAGCGCAGATACGCAGTATTTT. This gives the protein CASSPPGTGSADTQYF.

The chain has TRBV2 and TRBJ1-5; the D gene is possibly TRBD1 (6 bases). This CDR3 has 15 residues. Germline CDR1 SNHLY, CDR2 FYNNEI. V was shortened by 6 bases and J by 7 bases, with 19 bases between the two germline ends. The CDR3 spells CASRSTGWLIQPQHF. CDR3 nucleotides: TGTGCCAGCAGGTCGACAGGTTGGTTGATACAGCCCCAGCATTTT. The whole variable domain, filled in from reference TRBV2 and TRBJ1-5, reads EPEVTQTPSHQVTQMGQEVILRCVPISNHLYFYWYRQILGQKVEFLVSFYNNEISEKSEIFDDQFSVERPDGSNFTLKIRSTKLEDSAMYFCASRSTGWLIQPQHFGDGTRLSIL.

The chain carries TRBV20-1 and TRBJ2-3, with D perhaps matching TRBD2 (6 bases). The V and J ends lost 3 bases and 0 bases respectively, with 13 bases between them. Germline-derived CDR1 and CDR2 are DFQATT and SNEGSKA (reference sequence). CDR3 length equals 15 residues. CDR3 DNA sequence: TGCAGTGCTAGTACTGGGGAGGCTAGCACAGATACGCAGTATTTT. Amino acid sequence: CSASTGEASTDTQYF.

The genes are TRBV7-9 and TRBJ2-3; TRBD2 matches at 9 bases. The CDR3 spans 15 residues. The V gene's germline CDR1 is SEHNR and CDR2 FQNEAQ (reference sequence). The V gene end was trimmed by 0 bases and the J gene end by 4 bases; junction bases not matched to a gene: 2. CDR3 in DNA: TGTGCCAGCAGCTTAGCTAGCGGGGGATCAGATACGCAGTATTTT. Translated, it gives CASSLASGGSDTQYF.

The chain uses TRBV15 and TRBJ2-7; unclear D gene. Germline V CDR1 and CDR2: LNHNV, YYDKDF (reference sequence). V shed 2 bases and J shed 0 bases, with 11 bases lying between them. The CDR3 spans 15 residues. Here the CDR3 reads CATSRSTESSYEQYF. In nucleotides, the CDR3 is TGTGCCACCAGCAGATCTACAGAGAGCTCCTACGAGCAGTACTTC.

V is TRBV6-5 and J is TRBJ1-4, with a weak D call TRBD1 (5 bases). The CDR3 totals 14 residues. Trimming left V 5 bases short and J 0 bases short, with 7 bases between. CDR1 MNHEY and CDR2 SVGAGI come from the germline V gene. The CDR3: CASSTGPTNEKLFF. In DNA, the CDR3 is TGTGCCAGCAGTACAGGACCAACTAATGAAAAACTGTTTTTT.

This clone was counted once. At one of its ends the junction is not consistent with the germline gene, which may arise from a read error. V gene TRBV4-1 combines with J gene TRBJ2-1; 13 positions match TRBD2. Germline V gene data show CDR1 as MGHRA and CDR2 as YSYEKL. This CDR3 is 14 amino acids long. The CDR3 nucleotides are TGCGCCAGCAGCCCTTCACTAGCGGGGGGGCCGATGGTCTTC. It translates to CASSPSLAGGPMVF.